These 24 T cell receptor beta chains were sequenced from one sample in a study of cytomegalovirus exposure and HLA in healthy donors. Both 60 Vbeta primers and 13 Jbeta primers went into the PCR. Assay: immunoSEQ multiplex PCR; the TCRdb copy retains only in-frame clones and omits some. The profile shows about 120,000 clones, 75% to 90% of them singletons. Sequencing used PBMCs. Source of these receptors: a middle-aged man in good health and CMV-seronegative.

V and J are TRBV28 and TRBJ1-2; TRBD1 matches at 12 bases. The trim removed 7 bases at V and 4 bases at J, leaving 7 bases unmatched. This CDR3 is 15 amino acids long. The V gene's germline CDR1 is MDHEN and CDR2 SYDVKM. The CDR3, as DNA: TGTGCCAGCACCTCCGGGACAGGGGGCTTCTATGGCTACACCTTC. It encodes CASTSGTGGFYGYTF.

The chain joins TRBV13 to TRBJ1-5; the D gene is possibly TRBD1 (5 bases). The CDR3 has 14 residues. V was cut by 5 bases and J by 6 bases, with 14 bases left in between. CDR1 is PRHDT, CDR2 FYEKMQ, per germline (reference sequence). In DNA form, the CDR3 reads TGTGCCAGCAGCGGCGCAGGGATGGGTCAGCCCCAGCATTTT. Protein: CASSGAGMGQPQHF.

The chain joins TRBV7-2 to TRBJ2-1, with 12 nucleotides matching TRBD2. The CDR3 totals 14 residues. J gave up 6 bases and V 6 bases, and 3 bases lay outside the gene matches. In germline, CDR1 is SGHTA, CDR2 FQGNSA. The CDR3 here is CASRLAGGSNEQFF. The CDR3 region has the DNA TGTGCCAGCAGGCTAGCGGGAGGGAGCAATGAGCAGTTCTTC. Combining the CDR3 with reference TRBV7-2 and TRBJ2-1 gives the whole variable domain GAGVSQSPSNKVTEKGKDVELRCDPISGHTALYWYRQSLGQGLEFLIYFQGNSAPDKSGLPSDRFSAERTGGSVSTLTIQRTQQEDSAVYLCASRLAGGSNEQFFGPGTRLTVL.

The chain employs TRBV2 and TRBJ1-2; D is undetermined. The CDR3 has 12 residues. Germline V gene lookup returns CDR1 SNHLY and CDR2 FYNNEI. Trimming stripped 7 bases from V and 6 bases from J, with 12 bases between. The CDR3 DNA reads TGTGCCAGCAAGAGGTTGGCGAATGGCTACACCTTC. It specifies CASKRLANGYTF. The complete variable domain, with remaining parts taken from reference TRBV2 and TRBJ1-2, reads EPEVTQTPSHQVTQMGQEVILRCVPISNHLYFYWYRQILGQKVEFLVSFYNNEISEKSEIFDDQFSVERPDGSNFTLKIRSTKLEDSAMYFCASKRLANGYTFGSGTRLTVV.

The V and J genes are TRBV20-1 and TRBJ1-1, with D uncertain. This CDR3 is built from 10 residues. Trimming removed 6 bases from V and 5 bases from J, with 7 bases in between. Germline CDR1 and CDR2: DFQATT and SNEGSKA (reference sequence). DNA for the CDR3: TGCAGTGCCACATTTACTGAAGCTTTCTTT. Protein product: CSATFTEAFF.

The V call is TRBV28, the J call TRBJ2-1, with 7 bases fitting TRBD2. Germline V gene sequence: CDR1 MDHEN, CDR2 SYDVKM. J was trimmed by 11 bases and V by 4 bases; bases with no gene match: 14. The CDR3 is 15 residues long. Written as DNA, the CDR3 is TGTGCCAGCAGTTCCAGCGAGTGGAGCGGGGTGAAGCAGTTCTTC. It yields the protein CASSSSEWSGVKQFF.

Only one count was recorded for this clone. The chain employs TRBV5-1 and TRBJ2-7, with TRBD1 identical over 7 bases. Germline V lookup: CDR1 SGHRS, CDR2 YFSETQ. After removal of 3 bases from V and 4 bases from J, the junction contained 10 bases not matched to a gene. There are 15 residues in the CDR3. In nucleotides, the CDR3 is TGCGCCAGCAGCTACGACTTAGGGACAGCTTACGAGCAGTACTTC. Translating gives CASSYDLGTAYEQYF.

The gene calls are TRBV21-1 and TRBJ1-1. TRBV21-1 is classified as a pseudogene. This CDR3 comprises 12 residues. The CDR3: CAINRTEVSAFF. The CDR3 bases are TGTGCCATTAATAGGACGGAGGTGAGTGCTTTCTTT.

This sequence joins TRBV5-8 and TRBJ1-5; weak D call: TRBD1 (5 bases). The germline CDR1 and CDR2 sequences are SGHTS and YDEGEE. The CDR3 spans 14 residues. The V and J ends lost 1 base and 2 bases respectively, with 7 bases between them. CDR3 in DNA: TGTGCCAGCAGCTTGCCGACAGGCAATCAGCCCCAGCATTTT. This encodes CASSLPTGNQPQHF.

The chain couples TRBV6-1 to TRBJ1-4, with D tentatively TRBD1 (5 bases). The CDR3 has 16 residues. Germline CDR1 MNHNS, CDR2 SASEGT. Trimming removed 2 bases at V and 6 bases at J, with 16 bases between. The CDR3 here is CASSELGQGLYEKLFF. CDR3 nucleotide sequence: TGTGCCAGCAGTGAATTAGGCCAGGGCCTATATGAAAAACTGTTTTTT.

The chain recombines TRBV6-6 with TRBJ1-4, with TRBD1 identical over 7 bases. Germline CDR1 MNHNY, CDR2 SVGAGI (reference sequence). The CDR3 is made up of 14 amino acids. Germline trimming cut 4 bases from V and 7 bases from J; bases unmatched to any gene: 6. The CDR3 protein is CASSLTGAGEKLFF. The CDR3 DNA is TGTGCCAGCAGTTTAACAGGGGCCGGTGAAAAACTGTTTTTT.

The rearrangement links TRBV9 to TRBJ2-1; the D gene is possibly TRBD2 (6 bases). There are 18 residues in the CDR3. Trimming removed 0 bases at V and 10 bases at J, with 26 bases between. Germline loops: CDR1 SGDLS, CDR2 YYNGEE. DNA of the CDR3: TGTGCCAGCAGCGTAGGTAGGAGGGCTGGGGTCGCGTTTTCCGAGCAGTTCTTC. Amino acids: CASSVGRRAGVAFSEQFF.

The genes are TRBV13 and TRBJ2-7; 8 nucleotides line up with TRBD2. Germline CDR1 PRHDT, CDR2 FYEKMQ (reference sequence). CDR3 length: 15 amino acids. The V segment lost 5 bases and the J segment 0 bases; nucleotides outside the gene matches: 6. Written as DNA, the CDR3 is TGTGCCAGCAGCAGCGCGGGGGGCCCCTCCTACGAGCAGTACTTC. It encodes CASSSAGGPSYEQYF.

The rearrangement joins TRBV9 to TRBJ2-5, with D hard to call. The CDR3 length is 14 residues. Trimming shortened V by 0 bases and J by 7 bases, and 13 bases separated the two germline ends. The germline CDR1 and CDR2 sequences are SGDLS and YYNGEE. The CDR3 sequence is CASSVAYRGGTQYF. CDR3 in DNA: TGTGCCAGCAGCGTAGCTTACCGCGGCGGGACCCAGTACTTC.

V is TRBV5-1 and J is TRBJ2-5, with a tentative D call TRBD2 (6 bases). The V end lost 3 bases, the J end lost 2 bases, and 11 bases lay between the germline ends. CDR1 and CDR2 (germline): SGHRS, YFSETQ. The CDR3 runs 14 residues. The CDR3 sequence is CASSSGREQETQYF. The DNA for the CDR3 is TGCGCCAGCAGCTCCGGACGGGAGCAAGAGACCCAGTACTTC.

The rearrangement joins TRBV7-8 to TRBJ1-2, with 9 bases lining up with TRBD1. CDR1 and CDR2 from the germline V gene are SGHVS and FQNEAQ. V shed 5 bases and J 6 bases; nucleotides not matched to a gene: 4. The CDR3 extends over 13 amino acids. CDR3 loop: CASSPGTGHGYTF. CDR3 in DNA: TGTGCCAGCAGCCCCGGGACAGGGCATGGCTACACCTTC.

In DNA, the CDR3 is TGTGCCAGCAGCTTAGCGGGGGGGCCACGGACAGATACGCAGTATTTT. Amino acid sequence: CASSLAGGPRTDTQYF. The genes are TRBV5-6 and TRBJ2-3; 10 bases line up with TRBD2. Germline loops: CDR1 SGHDT, CDR2 YYEEEE. The V segment lost 2 bases and the J segment 3 bases; nucleotides outside the gene matches: 6. This CDR3 is 16 amino acids long.

The rearrangement links TRBV30 to TRBJ2-5, with D uncertain. The CDR3 extends over 14 amino acids. CDR1 GTSNPN and CDR2 SVGIG come from the germline V gene (reference sequence). V lost 2 bases and J lost 2, with 12 bases in between. CDR3: CAWSIWASQETQYF. The CDR3 DNA reads TGTGCCTGGAGTATATGGGCCTCGCAAGAGACCCAGTACTTC.

The chain carries TRBV19 and TRBJ1-2; TRBD1 is a possible D gene (5 bases). Germline CDR1 LNHDA, CDR2 SQIVND (reference sequence). This CDR3 region has 15 residues. V gave up 8 bases and J gave up 2 bases, with 18 bases separating them. The CDR3 protein is CASSVWGDWNYGYTF. The DNA of the CDR3 is TGTGCCAGTTCTGTCTGGGGGGACTGGAACTATGGCTACACCTTC.

CDR3 sequence (DNA): TGTGCCAGCAGTAGGGACTCCCACTTGGAGGACTATGGCTACACCTTC. Protein product: CASSRDSHLEDYGYTF. The V gene is TRBV27, the J gene TRBJ1-2, with D possibly TRBD1 on 5 matching bases. This CDR3 is built from 16 residues. Germline values: CDR1 MNHEY, CDR2 SMNVEV (reference sequence). V lost 5 bases to trimming and J lost 3 bases, with 19 bases between them.

The chain is built from TRBV6-5 and TRBJ2-7; 7 positions match TRBD1. In germline, CDR1 is MNHEY, CDR2 SVGAGI. This CDR3 comprises 13 residues. Germline trimming cut 5 bases from V and 3 bases from J; bases unmatched to any gene: 4. Here the CDR3 reads CASSRTGDYEQYF. DNA for the CDR3: TGTGCCAGCAGTCGGACAGGAGACTACGAGCAGTACTTC.

The chain joins TRBV11-2 to TRBJ1-2; 7 bases are a match to TRBD1. Germline CDR1 and CDR2: SGHAT and FQNNGV. The CDR3 has 16 residues. With V trimmed by 0 bases and J by 4 bases, 8 bases remained unmatched. As DNA, the CDR3 is TGTGCCAGCAGCTTAGATAGTTGGGACAGCATCTATGGCTACACCTTC. This codes for CASSLDSWDSIYGYTF.

This clone has only a few counts. The chain links TRBV19 to TRBJ2-2, with TRBD1 identical over 8 bases. CDR1 is LNHDA, CDR2 SQIVND, per germline (reference sequence). The CDR3 has 18 residues. With 3 bases clipped from V and 4 bases from J, the junction kept 13 bases outside the gene matches. CDR3 loop: CASSIWGPGGRSTGELFF. The CDR3 DNA reads as TGTGCCAGTAGTATCTGGGGCCCAGGGGGCCGTAGCACCGGGGAGCTGTTTTTT. The variable domain in full, completed from reference TRBV19 and TRBJ2-2, reads DGGITQSPKYLFRKEGQNVTLSCEQNLNHDAMYWYRQDPGQGLRLIYYSQIVNDFQKGDIAEGYSVSREKKESFPLTVTSAQKNPTAFYLCASSIWGPGGRSTGELFFGEGSRLTVL.

This chain connects TRBV10-2 to TRBJ1-2; TRBD1 might be the D (6 bases). The germline V and J ends were trimmed by 7 bases and 10 bases, with 19 bases remaining between them. The CDR3 covers 13 residues. Germline CDR1 reads WSHSY; CDR2 reads SAAADI. DNA of the CDR3: TGCGCCAGCAACCGAGGACAGATCCCCAACTACACCTTC. Amino acid sequence: CASNRGQIPNYTF.